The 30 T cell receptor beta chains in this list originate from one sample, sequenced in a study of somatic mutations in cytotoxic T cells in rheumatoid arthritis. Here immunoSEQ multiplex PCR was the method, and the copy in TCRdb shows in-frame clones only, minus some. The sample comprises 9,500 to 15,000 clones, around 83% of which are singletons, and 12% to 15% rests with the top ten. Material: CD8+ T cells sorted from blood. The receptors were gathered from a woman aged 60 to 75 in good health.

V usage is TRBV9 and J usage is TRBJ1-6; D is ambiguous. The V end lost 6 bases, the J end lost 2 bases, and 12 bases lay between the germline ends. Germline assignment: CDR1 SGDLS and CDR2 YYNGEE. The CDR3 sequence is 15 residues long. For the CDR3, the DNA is TGTGCCAGCACCTCCTCGGCGGCCTATAATTCACCCCTCCACTTT. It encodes CASTSSAAYNSPLHF.

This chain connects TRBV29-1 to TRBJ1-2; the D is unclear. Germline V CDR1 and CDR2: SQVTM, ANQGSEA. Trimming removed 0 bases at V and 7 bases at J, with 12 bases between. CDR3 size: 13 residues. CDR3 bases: TGCAGCGTTGAAGATCACGCGGGCGGTGGCTACACCTTC. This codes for CSVEDHAGGGYTF.

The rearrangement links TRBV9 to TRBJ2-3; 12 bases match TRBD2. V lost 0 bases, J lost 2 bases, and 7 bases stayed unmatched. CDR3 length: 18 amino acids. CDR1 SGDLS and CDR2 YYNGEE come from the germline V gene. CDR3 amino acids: CASSVAELAGGPTDTQYF. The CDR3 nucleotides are TGTGCCAGCAGCGTAGCTGAGCTAGCGGGGGGGCCCACAGATACGCAGTATTTT.

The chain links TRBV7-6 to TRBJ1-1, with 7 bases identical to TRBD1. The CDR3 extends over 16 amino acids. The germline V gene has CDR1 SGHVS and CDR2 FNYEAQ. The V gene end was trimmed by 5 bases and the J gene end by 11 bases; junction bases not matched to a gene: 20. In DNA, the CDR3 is TGTGCCAGCAGCCTCGCACGGTCCACAGGGGTGTCCGAGGCTTTCTTT. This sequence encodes CASSLARSTGVSEAFF.

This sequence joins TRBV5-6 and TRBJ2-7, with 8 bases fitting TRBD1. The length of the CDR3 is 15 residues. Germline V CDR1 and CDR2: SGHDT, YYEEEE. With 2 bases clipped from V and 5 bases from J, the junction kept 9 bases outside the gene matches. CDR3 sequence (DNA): TGTGCCAGCAGCTTTTATAGGACAGGGTCCCACGAGCAGTACTTC. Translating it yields CASSFYRTGSHEQYF.

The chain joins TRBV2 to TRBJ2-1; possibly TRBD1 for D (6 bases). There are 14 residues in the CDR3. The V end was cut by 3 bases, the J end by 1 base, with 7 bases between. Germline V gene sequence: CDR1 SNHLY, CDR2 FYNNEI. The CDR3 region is CASSEDSSYNEQFF. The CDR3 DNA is TGTGCCAGCAGTGAGGACAGTTCCTACAATGAGCAGTTCTTC.

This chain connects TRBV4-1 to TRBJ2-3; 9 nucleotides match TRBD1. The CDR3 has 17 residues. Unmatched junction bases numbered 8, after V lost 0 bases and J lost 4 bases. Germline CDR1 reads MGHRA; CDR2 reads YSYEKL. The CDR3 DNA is TGCGCCAGCAGCCAAGATTGGCCCGGGACAGGGTCAGATACGCAGTATTTT. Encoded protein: CASSQDWPGTGSDTQYF.

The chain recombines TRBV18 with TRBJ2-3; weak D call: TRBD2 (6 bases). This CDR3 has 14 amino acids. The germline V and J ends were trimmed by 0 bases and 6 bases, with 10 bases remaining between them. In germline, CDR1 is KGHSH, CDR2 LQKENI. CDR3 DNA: TGTGCCAGCTCACCACCCAGGGCGGGGGATACGCAGTATTTT. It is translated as CASSPPRAGDTQYF.

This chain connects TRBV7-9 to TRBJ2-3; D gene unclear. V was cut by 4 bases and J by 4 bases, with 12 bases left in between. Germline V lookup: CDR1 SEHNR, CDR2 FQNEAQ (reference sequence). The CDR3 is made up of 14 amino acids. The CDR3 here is CASSSALEPDTQYF. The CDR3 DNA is TGTGCCAGCAGCTCCGCCTTAGAGCCAGATACGCAGTATTTT.

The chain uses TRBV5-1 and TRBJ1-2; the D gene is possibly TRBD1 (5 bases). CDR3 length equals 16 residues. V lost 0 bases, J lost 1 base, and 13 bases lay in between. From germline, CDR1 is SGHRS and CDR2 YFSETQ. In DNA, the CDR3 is TGCGCCAGCAGCTTGGATCTAAAACAGGTTAACTATGGCTACACCTTC. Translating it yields CASSLDLKQVNYGYTF.

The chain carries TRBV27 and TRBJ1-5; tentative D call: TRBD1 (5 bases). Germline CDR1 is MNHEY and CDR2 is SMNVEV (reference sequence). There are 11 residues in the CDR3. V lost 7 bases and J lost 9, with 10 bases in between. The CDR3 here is CASTGGGPQHF. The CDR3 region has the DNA TGTGCCAGCACTGGGGGGGGGCCCCAGCATTTT.

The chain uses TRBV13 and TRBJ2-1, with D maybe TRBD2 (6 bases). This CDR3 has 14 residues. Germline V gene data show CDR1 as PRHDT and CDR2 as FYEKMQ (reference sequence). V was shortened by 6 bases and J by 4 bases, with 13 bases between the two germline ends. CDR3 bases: TGTGCCAGCAGTCTCTCGGGGGTTTACAATGAGCAGTTCTTC. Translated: CASSLSGVYNEQFF.

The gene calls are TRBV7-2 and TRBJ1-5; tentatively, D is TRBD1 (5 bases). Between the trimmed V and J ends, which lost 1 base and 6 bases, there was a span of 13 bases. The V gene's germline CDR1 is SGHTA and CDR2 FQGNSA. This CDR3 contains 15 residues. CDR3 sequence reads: CASSLVGGPGQPQHF. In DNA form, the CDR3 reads TGTGCCAGCAGCTTAGTGGGGGGACCGGGTCAGCCCCAGCATTTT.

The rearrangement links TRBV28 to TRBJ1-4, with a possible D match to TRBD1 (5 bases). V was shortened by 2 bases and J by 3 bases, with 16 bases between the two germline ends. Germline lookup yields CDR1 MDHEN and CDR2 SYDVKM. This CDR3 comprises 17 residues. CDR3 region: CASSLVGTLGANEKLFF. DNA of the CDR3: TGTGCCAGCAGTTTAGTTGGTACCCTAGGGGCTAATGAAAAACTGTTTTTT.

In DNA form, the CDR3 reads TGTGCCAGCAGTGGCCCGGTGGGCGGGGAGGCCCGGGATACGCAGTATTTT. Its protein product is CASSGPVGGEARDTQYF. The J gene is TRBJ2-3, the V gene TRBV25-1; weak D call: TRBD2 (6 bases). The germline V gene encodes CDR1 MGHDK and CDR2 SYGVNS. Trimming removed 4 bases from V and 6 bases from J, with 23 bases in between. This CDR3 is built from 17 residues.

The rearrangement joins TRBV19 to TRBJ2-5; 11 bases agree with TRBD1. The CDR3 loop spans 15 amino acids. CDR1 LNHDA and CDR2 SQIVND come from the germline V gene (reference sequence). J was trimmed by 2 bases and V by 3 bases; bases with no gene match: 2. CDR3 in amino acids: CASSMGTGGQETQYF. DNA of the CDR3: TGTGCCAGTAGTATGGGGACAGGGGGGCAAGAGACCCAGTACTTC.

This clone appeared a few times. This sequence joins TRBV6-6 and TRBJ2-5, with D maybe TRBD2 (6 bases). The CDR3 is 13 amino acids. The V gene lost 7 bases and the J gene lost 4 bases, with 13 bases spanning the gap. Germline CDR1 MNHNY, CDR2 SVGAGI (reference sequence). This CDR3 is CASTQGLGETQYF. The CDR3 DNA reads TGTGCCAGCACCCAGGGACTTGGAGAGACCCAGTACTTC.

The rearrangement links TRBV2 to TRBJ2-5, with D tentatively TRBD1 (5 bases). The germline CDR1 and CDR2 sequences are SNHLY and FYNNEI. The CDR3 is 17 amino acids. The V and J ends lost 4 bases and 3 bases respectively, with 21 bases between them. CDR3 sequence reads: CASSGRKRTRTEETQYF. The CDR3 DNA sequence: TGTGCCAGCAGTGGCCGGAAACGGACACGAACAGAAGAGACCCAGTACTTC.

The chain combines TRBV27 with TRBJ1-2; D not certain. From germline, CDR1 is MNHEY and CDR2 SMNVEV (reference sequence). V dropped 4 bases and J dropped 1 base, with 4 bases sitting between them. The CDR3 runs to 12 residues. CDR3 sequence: CASSSVNYGYTF. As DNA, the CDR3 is TGTGCCAGCAGTTCAGTTAACTATGGCTACACCTTC.

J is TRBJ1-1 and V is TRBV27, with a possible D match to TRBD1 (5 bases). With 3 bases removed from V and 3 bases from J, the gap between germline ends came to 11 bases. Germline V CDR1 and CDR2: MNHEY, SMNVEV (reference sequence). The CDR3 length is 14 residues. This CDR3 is CASSFHTGYTEAFF. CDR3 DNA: TGTGCCAGCAGTTTCCATACAGGATACACTGAAGCTTTCTTT.

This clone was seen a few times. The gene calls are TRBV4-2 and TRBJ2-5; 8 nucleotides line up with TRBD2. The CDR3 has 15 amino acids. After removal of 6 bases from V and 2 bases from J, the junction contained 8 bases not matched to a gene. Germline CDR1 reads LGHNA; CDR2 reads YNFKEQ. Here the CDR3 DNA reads TGTGCCAGCAGTGGGCGGGGGGAGCCACAAGAGACCCAGTACTTC. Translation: CASSGRGEPQETQYF.

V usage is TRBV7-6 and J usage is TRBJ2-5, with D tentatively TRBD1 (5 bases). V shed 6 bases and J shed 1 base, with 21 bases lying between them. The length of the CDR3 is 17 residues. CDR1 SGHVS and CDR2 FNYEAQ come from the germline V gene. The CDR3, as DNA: TGTGCCAGCAGAGAAGGGGTTGTCTGGGAACCCCAAGAGACCCAGTACTTC. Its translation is CASREGVVWEPQETQYF.

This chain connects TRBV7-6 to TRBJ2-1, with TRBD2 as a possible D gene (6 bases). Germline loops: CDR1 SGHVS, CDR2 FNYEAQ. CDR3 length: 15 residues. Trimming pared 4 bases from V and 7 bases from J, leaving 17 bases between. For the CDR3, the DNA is TGTGCCAGCAGCTACCGGGACTCAGGAGGTAATGAGCAGTTCTTC. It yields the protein CASSYRDSGGNEQFF.

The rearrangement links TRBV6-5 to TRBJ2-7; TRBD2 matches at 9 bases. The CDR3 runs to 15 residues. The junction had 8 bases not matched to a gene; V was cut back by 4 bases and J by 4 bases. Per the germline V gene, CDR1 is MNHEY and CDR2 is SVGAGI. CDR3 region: CASSSPGGGGYEQYF. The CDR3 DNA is TGTGCCAGCAGTTCCCCGGGCGGGGGGGGGTACGAGCAGTACTTC.

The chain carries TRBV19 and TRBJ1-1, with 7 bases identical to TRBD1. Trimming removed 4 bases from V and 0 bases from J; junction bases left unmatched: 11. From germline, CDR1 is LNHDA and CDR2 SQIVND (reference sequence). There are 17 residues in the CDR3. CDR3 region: CASSKSTWDSMNTEAFF. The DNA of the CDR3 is TGTGCCAGTAGTAAATCTACCTGGGACAGCATGAACACTGAAGCTTTCTTT.

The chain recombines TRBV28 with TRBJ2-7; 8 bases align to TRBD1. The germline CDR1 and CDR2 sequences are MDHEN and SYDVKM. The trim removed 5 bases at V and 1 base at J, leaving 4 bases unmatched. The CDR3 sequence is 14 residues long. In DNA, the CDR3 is TGTGCCAGCAGTCCCCGGGACAGGTCCTACGAGCAGTACTTC. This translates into CASSPRDRSYEQYF.

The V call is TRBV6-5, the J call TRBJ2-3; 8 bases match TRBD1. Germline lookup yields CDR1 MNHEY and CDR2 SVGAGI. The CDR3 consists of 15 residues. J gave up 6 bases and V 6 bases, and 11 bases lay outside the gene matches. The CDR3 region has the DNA TGTGCCAGCAGGATTATCCGGGACAGGAGTGATACGCAGTATTTT. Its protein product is CASRIIRDRSDTQYF.

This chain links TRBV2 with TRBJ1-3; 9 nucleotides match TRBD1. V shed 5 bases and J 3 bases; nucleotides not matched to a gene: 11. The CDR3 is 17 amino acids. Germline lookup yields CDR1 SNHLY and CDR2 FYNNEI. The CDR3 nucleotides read TGTGCCAGCAGTCCGGGGGGACAGGGAAGGGGTGGAAACACCATATATTTT. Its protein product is CASSPGGQGRGGNTIYF.

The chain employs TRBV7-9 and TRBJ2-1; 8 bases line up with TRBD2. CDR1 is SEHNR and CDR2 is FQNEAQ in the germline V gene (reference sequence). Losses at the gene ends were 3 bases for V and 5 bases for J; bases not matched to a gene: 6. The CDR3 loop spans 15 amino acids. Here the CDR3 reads CASSLGLGRNNEQFF. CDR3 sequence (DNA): TGTGCCAGCAGCTTGGGACTAGGTAGAAACAATGAGCAGTTCTTC.

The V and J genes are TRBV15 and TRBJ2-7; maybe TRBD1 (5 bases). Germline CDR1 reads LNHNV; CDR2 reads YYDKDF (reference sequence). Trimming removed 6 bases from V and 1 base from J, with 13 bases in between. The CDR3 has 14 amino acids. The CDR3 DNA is TGTGCCACCAGTTTTGGGCAGGGATCCTACGAGCAGTACTTC. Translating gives CATSFGQGSYEQYF.